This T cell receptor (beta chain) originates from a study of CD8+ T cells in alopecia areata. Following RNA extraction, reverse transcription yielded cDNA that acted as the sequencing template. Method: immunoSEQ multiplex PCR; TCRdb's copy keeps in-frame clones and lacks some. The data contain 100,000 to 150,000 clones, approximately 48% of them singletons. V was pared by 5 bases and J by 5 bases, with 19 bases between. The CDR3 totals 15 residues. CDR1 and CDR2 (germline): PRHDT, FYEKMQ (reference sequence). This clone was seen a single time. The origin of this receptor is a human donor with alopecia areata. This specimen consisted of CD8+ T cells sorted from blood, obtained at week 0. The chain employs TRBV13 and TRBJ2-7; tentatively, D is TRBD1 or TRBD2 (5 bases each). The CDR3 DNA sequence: TGTGCCAGCAGCCCTTCCGGGACGAGGGACCACGAGCAGTACTTC. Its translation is CASSPSGTRDHEQYF.